Presented here are 16 T cell receptor beta chains from one specimen sequenced in a study of Ad26.COV2.S vaccination and SARS-CoV-2 variants. Described treatment: roughly 20 received Ad26.COV2.S at low or high dose, single or two shots; about 5 received placebo; per-sample allocation not given. Samples came from day 63 after the first vaccine or placebo injection. The data were produced by immunoSEQ multiplex PCR, yet TCRdb's version contains in-frame clones alone and is incomplete. The data hold fewer than 400,000 clones, with 75% to 90% observed a single time. The sequenced sample was peripheral blood, obtained in a trial of Ad26.COV2.S vaccine versus placebo. The receptors were gathered from a person aged 18 to 65 who received the Ad26.COV2.S COVID-19 vaccine or a placebo.

The chain uses TRBV11-3 and TRBJ2-2, with D uncertain. CDR1 SGHNT and CDR2 YENEEA come from the germline V gene. The length of the CDR3 is 12 residues. V lost 4 bases and J 7 bases, leaving 7 bases between the germline ends. The CDR3 sequence is CASSWGSGELFF. CDR3 nucleotide sequence: TGTGCCAGCAGCTGGGGTAGCGGGGAGCTGTTTTTT.

The genes are TRBV16 and TRBJ1-1, with D uncertain. Germline V gene lookup returns CDR1 KGHSY and CDR2 FQNENV. Trimming cost V 1 base and J 5 bases, with 14 bases left between them. The CDR3 has 15 residues. The CDR3 sequence is CASSQYKALGTEAFF. Written as DNA, the CDR3 is TGTGCCAGCAGCCAATATAAGGCCCTGGGAACTGAAGCTTTCTTT.

The CDR3 is CASSLRTSGRSYNEQFF. CDR3 DNA sequence: TGTGCCAGCAGCTTACGGACTAGCGGGAGAAGCTACAATGAGCAGTTCTTC. This rearrangement joins TRBV7-2 to TRBJ2-1; TRBD2 matches 13 bases. There are 17 residues in the CDR3. With 2 bases clipped from V and 3 bases from J, the junction kept 4 bases outside the gene matches. Germline CDR1 is SGHTA and CDR2 is FQGNSA. Looking up the rest from reference TRBV7-2 and TRBJ2-1 gives the full variable domain: GAGVSQSPSNKVTEKGKDVELRCDPISGHTALYWYRQSLGQGLEFLIYFQGNSAPDKSGLPSDRFSAERTGGSVSTLTIQRTQQEDSAVYLCASSLRTSGRSYNEQFFGPGTRLTVL.

The chain uses TRBV20-1 and TRBJ1-2; no reliable D call. CDR3 length equals 12 residues. Germline V gene lookup returns CDR1 DFQATT and CDR2 SNEGSKA (reference sequence). V was trimmed by 3 bases and J by 2 bases, leaving 7 bases between them. The CDR3 sequence: CSASNGNYGYTF. CDR3 in DNA: TGCAGTGCTAGTAATGGGAACTATGGCTACACCTTC.

The chain joins TRBV18 to TRBJ1-2; no firm D call. The CDR3 has 14 residues. The germline gives CDR1 KGHSH, CDR2 LQKENI. Trimming left V 5 bases short and J 7 bases short, with 17 bases between. CDR3 protein: CASSYGGESGGYTF. In DNA, the CDR3 is TGTGCCAGCTCATACGGCGGTGAAAGTGGTGGCTACACCTTC.

The chain combines TRBV6-2 or TRBV6-3 with TRBJ2-7; 9 nucleotides line up with TRBD1. The CDR3 loop spans 15 amino acids. After removal of 6 bases from V and 7 bases from J, the junction contained 13 bases not matched to a gene. Germline V CDR1 and CDR2: MNHEY, SVGEGT. CDR3 region: CASSRTGDRGREQYF. DNA of the CDR3: TGTGCCAGCAGCCGTACTGGCGACAGGGGGAGAGAGCAGTACTTC.

The V and J genes are TRBV2 and TRBJ2-1; D unresolved. Between the trimmed V and J ends, which lost 6 bases and 1 base, there was a span of 10 bases. Germline assignment: CDR1 SNHLY and CDR2 FYNNEI. This CDR3 is 14 amino acids long. CDR3 sequence: CASSPGMSYNEQFF. CDR3 bases: TGTGCCAGCAGCCCTGGGATGTCCTACAATGAGCAGTTCTTC.

This clone has just a few counts. CDR3 bases: TGTGCCAGCAGCCTTACAGTTTATAATTCACCCCTCCACTTT. This sequence encodes CASSLTVYNSPLHF. The V and J genes are TRBV3-1 (or the pseudogene TRBV3-2) and TRBJ1-6; no definite D call. The CDR3 extends over 14 amino acids. V was clipped by 4 bases and J by 4 bases, with 8 bases between them. The germline CDR1 and CDR2 sequences are LGHDT and YNNKEL (reference sequence).

The chain carries TRBV9 and TRBJ2-7; 8 bases agree with TRBD2. Per the germline V gene, CDR1 is SGDLS and CDR2 is YYNGEE. The CDR3 contains 15 residues. The V segment lost 0 bases and the J segment 5 bases; nucleotides outside the gene matches: 7. The CDR3 DNA is TGTGCCAGCAGCGTAGCGCCCGGGAGGGCCAACGAGCAGTACTTC. Protein sequence: CASSVAPGRANEQYF.

The V gene is TRBV7-3, the J gene TRBJ2-7, with D unresolved. Germline CDR1 and CDR2: SGHTA and FQGTGA. The CDR3 extends over 13 amino acids. V shed 2 bases and J shed 3 bases, with 8 bases lying between them. For the CDR3, the DNA is TGTGCCAGCAGCTTACCTAGGTTCTACGAGCAGTACTTC. Translation gives CASSLPRFYEQYF.

This clone has only a few counts. The chain carries TRBV2 and TRBJ2-1, with TRBD2 matching 7 bases. V shed 7 bases and J 6 bases; nucleotides not matched to a gene: 3. The germline V gene has CDR1 SNHLY and CDR2 FYNNEI. The CDR3 length is 12 residues. The CDR3 loop is CASTSGTNEQFF. The CDR3 DNA sequence: TGTGCCAGCACTAGCGGCACCAATGAGCAGTTCTTC.

About this clone itself: The same CDR3 is also encoded by other DNA sequences in this sample. The chain has TRBV7-2 and TRBJ2-7; D is undetermined. CDR1 SGHTA and CDR2 FQGNSA come from the germline V gene. V lost 2 bases, J lost 2 bases, and 1 base lay in between. This CDR3 comprises 11 residues. The CDR3 region is CASSLTYEQYF. The DNA for the CDR3 is TGTGCCAGCAGCTTAACCTACGAGCAGTACTTC.

This clone showed up just once. The rearrangement links TRBV28 to TRBJ1-1; 8 bases are shared with TRBD1. The CDR3 has 12 amino acids. Trimming took 3 bases from V and 11 from J; bases not matched to a gene: 5. The V gene's germline CDR1 is MDHEN and CDR2 SYDVKM. The CDR3 sequence is CASSFFRQGAFF. CDR3 sequence (DNA): TGTGCCAGCAGTTTTTTCAGACAGGGGGCTTTCTTT.

The chain carries TRBV5-1 and TRBJ2-1, with no clear D. The CDR3 covers 12 residues. V lost 3 bases and J 9 bases, leaving 10 bases between the germline ends. Germline V CDR1 and CDR2: SGHRS, YFSETQ. Written as DNA, the CDR3 is TGCGCCAGCAGCTCGGGCCGAAGTGAGCAGTTCTTC. It is translated as CASSSGRSEQFF.

This clone has just a few counts. The rearrangement links TRBV5-4 to TRBJ2-7; 7 bases line up with TRBD1. The CDR3 is 14 residues long. With 3 bases clipped from V and 2 bases from J, the junction kept 5 bases outside the gene matches. CDR1 is SGHNT, CDR2 YYREEE, per germline (reference sequence). The CDR3 DNA is TGTGCCAGCAGCTCTCTGGGACAGACCTACGAGCAGTACTTC. This translates into CASSSLGQTYEQYF.

This chain links TRBV6-1 with TRBJ2-7; no definite D call. The V end lost 1 base, the J end lost 3 bases, and 10 bases lay between the germline ends. Germline V gene lookup returns CDR1 MNHNS and CDR2 SASEGT. CDR3 length: 14 amino acids. CDR3 residues: CASSEGQLLYEQYF. The DNA of the CDR3 is TGTGCCAGCAGTGAAGGTCAGCTACTCTACGAGCAGTACTTC.